The 22 T cell receptor beta chains given below trace back to one sample, sequenced in a study of regulatory T cells in long-lasting Graves disease. Documented time point: newly diagnosed GD, antithyroid drugs for less than 3 months. PBMC-derived RNA was used for the TCR library. CDR3 regions were amplified by Arm-PCR using iRepertoire HTBI primers to build TCR beta libraries. TCRdb ran MiXCR on the multiplex PCR reads and lists one entry per CDR3 protein. The sample lists some 340,000 distinct CDR3 sequences, about 11% occurring once. This sample was also put to use in a study of T cells in Graves' hyperthyroidism and ophthalmopathy.

The specimen was peripheral blood mononuclear cells (PBMCs), collected at new diagnosis, from a patient treated with antithyroid drugs. These receptors came from a woman aged 18-29 years with Graves disease.

This clonotype was observed at least ten times. The chain uses TRBV28 and TRBJ1-1, with D tentatively TRBD1 (5 bases). CDR1 MDHEN and CDR2 SYDVKM come from the germline V gene. The V end was cut by 6 bases, the J end by 8 bases, with 19 bases between. The length of the CDR3 is 14 residues. The CDR3 coding sequence is TGTGCCAGCAGCCGATTACAGGCAACTCAAGAAGCTTTCTTT. It encodes CASSRLQATQEAFF. The variable domain in full, with the rest retrieved from reference TRBV28 and TRBJ1-1, is DVKVTQSSRYLVKRTGEKVFLECVQDMDHENMFWYRQDPGLGLRLIYFSYDVKMKEKGDIPEGYSVSREKKERFSLILESASTNQTSMYLCASSRLQATQEAFFGQGTRLTVV.

The table lists this clonotype with many counts. The chain has TRBV6-1 and TRBJ1-1; maybe TRBD1 (5 bases). Trimming stripped 7 bases from V and 1 base from J, with 13 bases between. Germline CDR1 is MNHNS and CDR2 is SASEGT. This CDR3 is 14 amino acids long. DNA of the CDR3: TGTGCCAGCACCCCGGGACGGGCGAACACTGAAGCTTTCTTT. Protein: CASTPGRANTEAFF.

In its sample, this clonotype was seen many times. The V and J genes are TRBV5-1 and TRBJ1-4, with 8 bases matching TRBD1. V shed 4 bases, J shed 0 bases, and the junction held 5 bases outside the gene matches. The germline V gene has CDR1 SGHRS and CDR2 YFSETQ. CDR3 length: 16 amino acids. The CDR3 loop is CASSVQGASTNEKLFF. CDR3 DNA sequence: TGCGCCAGCAGCGTGCAGGGGGCTTCAACTAATGAAAAACTGTTTTTT. Full variable domain (remainder filled in from reference TRBV5-1 and TRBJ1-4): KAGVTQTPRYLIKTRGQQVTLSCSPISGHRSVSWYQQTPGQGLQFLFEYFSETQRNKGNFPGRFSGRQFSNSRSEMNVSTLELGDSALYLCASSVQGASTNEKLFFGSGTQLSVL.

This clonotype was seen many times. V gene TRBV4-1 combines with J gene TRBJ1-2; possible D gene TRBD1, 5 bases. V was cut by 1 base and J by 2 bases, with 11 bases left in between. The CDR3 sequence is 15 residues long. CDR1 is MGHRA, CDR2 YSYEKL, per germline. The CDR3 DNA reads TGCGCCAGCAGCCAAGGAGCAGGGCCCAACTATGGCTACACCTTC. Translated, it gives CASSQGAGPNYGYTF.

Many counts were recorded for this clonotype. The chain carries TRBV3-1 and TRBJ1-4; D call uncertain. The CDR3 consists of 18 residues. The germline CDR1 and CDR2 sequences are LGHDT and YNNKEL (reference sequence). V was pared by 3 bases and J by 2 bases, with 19 bases between. In nucleotides, the CDR3 is TGTGCCAGCAGCCAGGCCCCCGGATTTCCCCGCACTAATGAAAAACTGTTTTTT. It specifies CASSQAPGFPRTNEKLFF.

The CDR3 DNA sequence: TGCGCCAGCAGCTCCAACAGGGGTGAGCAGTTCTTC. Amino acid sequence: CASSSNRGEQFF. This sequence joins TRBV5-1 and TRBJ2-1, with TRBD1 identical over 7 bases. The V gene end was trimmed by 3 bases and the J gene end by 9 bases; junction bases not matched to a gene: 3. Germline CDR1 SGHRS, CDR2 YFSETQ. CDR3 length: 12 amino acids.

The sample holds many counts of this clonotype. The genes are TRBV20-1 and TRBJ2-3; no clear D. The germline V gene has CDR1 DFQATT and CDR2 SNEGSKA (reference sequence). This CDR3 spans 14 amino acids. Trimming pared 6 bases from V and 2 bases from J, leaving 15 bases between. Written as DNA, the CDR3 is TGCAGTGCCCCCCTTGGGGTGGACACAGATACGCAGTATTTT. Protein product: CSAPLGVDTDTQYF.

The V call is TRBV6-1, the J call TRBJ2-1; no reliable D call. Trimming took off 8 bases at V and 6 bases at J, with 26 bases between the two ends. Germline V gene sequence: CDR1 MNHNS, CDR2 SASEGT. The CDR3 has 17 residues. The CDR3 reads CASFPRSRFPHRNEQFF. The CDR3 nucleotides read TGTGCCAGCTTCCCCAGGTCCCGGTTTCCCCACCGCAATGAGCAGTTCTTC.

The chain carries TRBV20-1 and TRBJ2-7; 10 nucleotides agree with TRBD1. This CDR3 has 15 amino acids. V lost 3 bases and J lost 4; bases outside the gene matches: 9. In germline, CDR1 is DFQATT, CDR2 SNEGSKA (reference sequence). CDR3 in DNA: TGCAGTGCTAGTGGCACGGACAGGGGGGTTTACGAGCAGTACTTC. Translating gives CSASGTDRGVYEQYF.

The sample holds many counts of this clonotype. This chain connects TRBV6-1 to TRBJ1-1; 10 nucleotides match TRBD1. The CDR3 consists of 16 residues. The V and J ends lost 10 bases and 1 base, in that order; junction bases with no gene match: 12. In germline, CDR1 is MNHNS, CDR2 SASEGT. The CDR3 DNA reads TGTGCCATCCAACTGGGACAGGGGTCTTGGAACACTGAAGCTTTCTTT. Amino acids: CAIQLGQGSWNTEAFF.

In this sample, this clonotype turned up many times. V and J are TRBV11-2 and TRBJ2-2; 14 positions match TRBD2. Germline V lookup: CDR1 SGHAT, CDR2 FQNNGV. The junction had 15 bases not matched to a gene; V was cut back by 4 bases and J by 5 bases. The CDR3 is 20 amino acids. The CDR3 loop reads CASSSLIMGLAGAGTGELFF. CDR3 bases: TGTGCCAGCAGCTCGCTGATAATGGGACTAGCGGGAGCAGGGACCGGGGAGCTGTTTTTT.

In this sample, this clonotype turned up many times. This chain uses TRBV20-1 with TRBJ1-5; no clear D gene. The germline V gene has CDR1 DFQATT and CDR2 SNEGSKA (reference sequence). The V end lost 5 bases, the J end lost 3 bases, and 11 bases lay between the germline ends. CDR3 length equals 13 residues. The CDR3 sequence: CSAPEGHNQPQHF. The CDR3, as DNA: TGCAGTGCTCCCGAGGGTCACAATCAGCCCCAGCATTTT.

In this sample, this clonotype turned up many times. The chain couples TRBV10-3 to TRBJ2-7, with no clear D. Trimming shortened V by 5 bases and J by 10 bases, and 15 bases separated the two germline ends. The CDR3 spans 12 residues. Germline V gene sequence: CDR1 ENHRY, CDR2 SYGVKD. CDR3 loop: CAISPSGRAQYV. The DNA of the CDR3 is TGTGCCATCAGTCCCTCAGGAAGGGCCCAGTACGTC.

This clonotype was observed many times. V gene TRBV7-6 combines with J gene TRBJ1-1, with D perhaps TRBD1 (6 bases). With 4 bases removed from V and 1 base from J, the gap between germline ends came to 25 bases. Looked up from germline, CDR1 is SGHVS and CDR2 is FNYEAQ. This CDR3 contains 19 residues. CDR3 amino acids: CASSSLGWAGATENTEAFF. CDR3 DNA sequence: TGTGCCAGCAGCTCACTTGGGTGGGCAGGGGCTACCGAGAACACTGAAGCTTTCTTT.

The chain couples TRBV11-2 to TRBJ2-1; 13 nucleotides agree with TRBD2. The CDR3 is 19 residues long. Germline trimming cut 5 bases from V and 1 base from J; bases unmatched to any gene: 11. Per the germline V gene, CDR1 is SGHAT and CDR2 is FQNNGV. The CDR3 DNA is TGTGCCAGCAGCCCCACTAGCGGGAGGGCCACGTGGTCCTACAATGAGCAGTTCTTC. Residues: CASSPTSGRATWSYNEQFF. Using reference TRBV11-2 and TRBJ2-1 for the parts outside the CDR3, the full variable domain is EAGVAQSPRYKIIEKRQSVAFWCNPISGHATLYWYQQILGQGPKLLIQFQNNGVVDDSQLPKDRFSAERLKGVDSTLKIQPAKLEDSAVYLCASSPTSGRATWSYNEQFFGPGTRLTVL.

This clonotype was counted at least ten times. V gene TRBV27 combines with J gene TRBJ2-2, with D hard to call. The ends were cut back, 3 bases at V and 7 bases at J, with 9 bases in the middle. This CDR3 is 13 amino acids long. Germline CDR1 and CDR2: MNHEY and SMNVEV (reference sequence). The CDR3 coding sequence is TGTGCCAGCAGTTTCGGCGGCGTCGGGGAGCTGTTTTTT. Translation gives CASSFGGVGELFF.

This clonotype was observed a handful of times. Given a much more abundant clone one base away, this may be a read error. The chain employs TRBV7-8 and TRBJ2-1; D is uncertain. CDR1 is SGHVS, CDR2 FQNEAQ, per germline. The CDR3 spans 13 residues. This CDR3 reads CASGLEPTGEQFF. DNA for the CDR3: TGTGCCAGCGGCTTAGAACCGACGGGTGAGCAGTTCTTC. The complete variable domain, with remaining parts taken from reference TRBV7-8 and TRBJ2-1, reads GAGVSQSPRYKVAKRGQDVALRCDPISGHVSLFWYQQALGQGPEFLTYFQNEAQLDKSGLPSDRFFAERPEGSVSTLKIQRTQQEDSAVYLCASGLEPTGEQFFGPGTRLTVL.

This chain joins TRBV19 and TRBJ2-3; TRBD2 is a possible D gene (6 bases). Trimming took 7 bases from V and 2 from J, leaving 19 bases between them. The CDR3 is 16 residues long. Germline V gene sequence: CDR1 LNHDA, CDR2 SQIVND (reference sequence). The CDR3 spells CASTPGVAESTDTQYF. DNA of the CDR3: TGTGCCAGTACCCCGGGGGTAGCGGAGTCCACAGATACGCAGTATTTT.

The V gene is TRBV18, the J gene TRBJ2-1; D remains ambiguous. The CDR3 is 12 amino acids. Trimming left V 3 bases short and J 5 bases short, with 5 bases between. Germline V gene lookup returns CDR1 KGHSH and CDR2 LQKENI. The CDR3 sequence: CASSPGNNEQFF. In nucleotides, the CDR3 is TGTGCCAGCTCACCCGGTAACAATGAGCAGTTCTTC.

The table lists this clonotype with many counts. The chain uses TRBV12-3 or TRBV12-4 and TRBJ1-2, with D maybe TRBD1 (6 bases). CDR3 length: 13 amino acids. V was clipped by 5 bases and J by 3 bases, with 10 bases between them. The CDR3 reads CASSPTGYYGYTF. The CDR3 nucleotides read TGTGCCAGCAGTCCAACAGGGTACTATGGCTACACCTTC.

This chain uses TRBV4-1 with TRBJ1-5; 7 bases map to TRBD1. The CDR3 runs to 16 residues. V lost 0 bases to trimming and J lost 4 bases; unmatched junction nucleotides: 6. The germline CDR1 and CDR2 sequences are MGHRA and YSYEKL. CDR3 bases: TGCGCCAGCAGCCAAGATCGCCTACAGGGGAATCAGCCCCAGCATTTT. Translation gives CASSQDRLQGNQPQHF.

This clonotype was recorded a few times. The chain is built from TRBV6-5 and TRBJ2-1; maybe TRBD1 (6 bases). The germline V gene has CDR1 MNHEY and CDR2 SVGAGI. The CDR3 has 14 residues. Trimming stripped 2 bases from V and 5 bases from J, with 10 bases between. Written as DNA, the CDR3 is TGTGCCAGCAGTTACGGCAGGGGCGACAATGAGCAGTTCTTC. Amino acid sequence: CASSYGRGDNEQFF.